At least ten counts were recorded for the clone carrying this T cell receptor beta chain. The data stem from a study of neurological immune-mediated disorders. There are 17 residues in the CDR3. Germline-derived CDR1 and CDR2 are DFQATT and SNEGSKA (reference sequence). The ends lost 0 bases at V and 2 bases at J; junction bases unmatched: 10. TCRdb re-called the 5' RACE reads through MiXCR, storing one row per CDR3 protein. The top ten clones hold roughly 14% of a sample with tens of thousands of distinct CDR3 sequences, roughly a sixth of them seen once. The sequencing input was PBMCs. This chain uses TRBV20-1 with TRBJ2-4, with 7 bases that match TRBD1. This sequence was found in a woman in her thirties or forties in good health. The CDR3, as DNA: TGCAGTGCTAGAGATTACCGACAGGGAACTACCAAAAACATTCAGTACTTC. Its translation: CSARDYRQGTTKNIQYF.